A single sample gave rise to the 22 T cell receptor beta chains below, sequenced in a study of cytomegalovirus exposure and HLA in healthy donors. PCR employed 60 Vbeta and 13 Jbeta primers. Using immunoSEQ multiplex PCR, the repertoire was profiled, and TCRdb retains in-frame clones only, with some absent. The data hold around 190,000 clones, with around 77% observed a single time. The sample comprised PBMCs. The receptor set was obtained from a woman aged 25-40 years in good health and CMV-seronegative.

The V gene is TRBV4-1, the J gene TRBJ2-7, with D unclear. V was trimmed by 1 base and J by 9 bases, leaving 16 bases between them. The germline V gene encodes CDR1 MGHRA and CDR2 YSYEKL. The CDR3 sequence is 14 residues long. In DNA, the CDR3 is TGCGCCAGCAGCCAAGTCGACACAAGCTTCGGGCAGTACTTC. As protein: CASSQVDTSFGQYF.

CDR3 amino acids: CASSEGASVYNEQFF. CDR3 DNA sequence: TGTGCCAGCAGCGAAGGGGCTAGCGTATACAATGAGCAGTTCTTC. The V and J genes are TRBV7-2 and TRBJ2-1; TRBD2 might be the D (6 bases). The germline V gene encodes CDR1 SGHTA and CDR2 FQGNSA. The CDR3 is 15 residues long. Trimming took 5 bases from V and 4 from J, leaving 15 bases between them.

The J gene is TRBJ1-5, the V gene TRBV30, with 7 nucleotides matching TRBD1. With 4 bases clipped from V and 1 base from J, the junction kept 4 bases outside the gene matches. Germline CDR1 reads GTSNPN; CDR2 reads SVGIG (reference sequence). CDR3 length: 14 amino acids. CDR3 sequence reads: CAWNIQGSNQPQHF. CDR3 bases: TGTGCCTGGAACATACAGGGGAGCAATCAGCCCCAGCATTTT. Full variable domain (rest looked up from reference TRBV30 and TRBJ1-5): SQTIHQWPATLVQPVGSPLSLECTVEGTSNPNLYWYRQAAGRGLQLLFYSVGIGQISSEVPQNLSASRPQDRQFILSSKKLLLSDSGFYLCAWNIQGSNQPQHFGDGTRLSIL.

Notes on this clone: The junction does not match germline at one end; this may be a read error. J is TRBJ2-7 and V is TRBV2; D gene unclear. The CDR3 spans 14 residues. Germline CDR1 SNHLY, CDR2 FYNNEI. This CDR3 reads CASREDTSSYEQYF. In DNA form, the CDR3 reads TGTGCCAGCAGAGAAGACACAAGTTCCTACGAGCAGTACTTC.

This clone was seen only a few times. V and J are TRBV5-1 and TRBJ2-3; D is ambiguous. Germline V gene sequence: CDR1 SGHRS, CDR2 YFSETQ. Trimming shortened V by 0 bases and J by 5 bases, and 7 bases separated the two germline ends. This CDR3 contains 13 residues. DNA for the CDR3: TGCGCCAGCAGCTTGGTGGTAGAAGATACGCAGTATTTT. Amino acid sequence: CASSLVVEDTQYF. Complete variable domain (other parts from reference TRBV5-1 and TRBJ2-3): KAGVTQTPRYLIKTRGQQVTLSCSPISGHRSVSWYQQTPGQGLQFLFEYFSETQRNKGNFPGRFSGRQFSNSRSEMNVSTLELGDSALYLCASSLVVEDTQYFGPGTRLTVL.

CDR3 amino acids: CASSQYLMGLAGMISGELFF. CDR3 DNA: TGCGCCAGCAGCCAATATCTAATGGGACTAGCGGGCATGATTTCCGGGGAGCTGTTTTTT. The chain uses TRBV4-1 and TRBJ2-2; 12 positions match TRBD2. The V and J ends lost 2 bases and 6 bases, in that order; junction bases with no gene match: 16. The germline CDR1 and CDR2 sequences are MGHRA and YSYEKL. CDR3 length: 20 residues.

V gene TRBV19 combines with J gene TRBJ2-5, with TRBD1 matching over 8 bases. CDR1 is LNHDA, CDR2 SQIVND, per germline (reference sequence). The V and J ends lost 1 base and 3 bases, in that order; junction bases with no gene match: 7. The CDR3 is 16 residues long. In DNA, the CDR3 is TGTGCCAGTAGTATAGCCTTAGGACAGGGTAAAGAGACCCAGTACTTC. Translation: CASSIALGQGKETQYF. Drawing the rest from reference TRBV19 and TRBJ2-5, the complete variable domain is DGGITQSPKYLFRKEGQNVTLSCEQNLNHDAMYWYRQDPGQGLRLIYYSQIVNDFQKGDIAEGYSVSREKKESFPLTVTSAQKNPTAFYLCASSIALGQGKETQYFGPGTRLLVL.

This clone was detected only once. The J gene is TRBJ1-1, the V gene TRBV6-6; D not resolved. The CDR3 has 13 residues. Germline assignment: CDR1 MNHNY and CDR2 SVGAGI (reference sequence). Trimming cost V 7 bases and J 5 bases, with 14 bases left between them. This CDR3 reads CASNLVPGTEAFF. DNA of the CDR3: TGTGCCAGCAACCTCGTACCGGGGACTGAAGCTTTCTTT.

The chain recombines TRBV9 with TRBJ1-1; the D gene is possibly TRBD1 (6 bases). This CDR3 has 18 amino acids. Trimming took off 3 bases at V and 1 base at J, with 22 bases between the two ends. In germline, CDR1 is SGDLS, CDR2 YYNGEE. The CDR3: CASSALVWTAVTNTEAFF. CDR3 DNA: TGTGCCAGCAGCGCCCTCGTGTGGACAGCAGTAACGAACACTGAAGCTTTCTTT.

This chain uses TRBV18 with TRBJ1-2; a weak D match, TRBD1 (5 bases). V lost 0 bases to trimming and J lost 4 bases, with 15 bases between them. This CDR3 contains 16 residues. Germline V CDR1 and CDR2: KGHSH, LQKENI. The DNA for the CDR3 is TGTGCCAGCTCACCACCAGTAAGTGGGGCGCTCTATGGCTACACCTTC. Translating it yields CASSPPVSGALYGYTF.

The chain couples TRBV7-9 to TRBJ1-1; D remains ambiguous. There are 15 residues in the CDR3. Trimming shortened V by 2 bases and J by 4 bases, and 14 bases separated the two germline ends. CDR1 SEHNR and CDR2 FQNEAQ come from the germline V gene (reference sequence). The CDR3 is CASSLWRDRSTEAFF. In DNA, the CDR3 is TGTGCCAGCAGCTTATGGCGGGATCGGAGCACTGAAGCTTTCTTT.

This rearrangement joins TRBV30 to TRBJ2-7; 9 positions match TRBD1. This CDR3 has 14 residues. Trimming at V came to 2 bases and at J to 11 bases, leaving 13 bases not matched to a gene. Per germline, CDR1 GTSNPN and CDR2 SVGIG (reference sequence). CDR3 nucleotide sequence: TGTGCCTGGAGTTACCGGGACAGGGTTTGTTTAAAGTACTTC. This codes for CAWSYRDRVCLKYF.

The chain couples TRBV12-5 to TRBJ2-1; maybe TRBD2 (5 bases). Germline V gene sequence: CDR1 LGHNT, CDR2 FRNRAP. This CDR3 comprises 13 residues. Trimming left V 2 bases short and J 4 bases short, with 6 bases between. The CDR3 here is CASGLTSYNEQFF. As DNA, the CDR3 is TGTGCTAGTGGTTTGACTAGTTACAATGAGCAGTTCTTC.

CDR3 amino acids: CSVEQDTSSYNEQFF. The DNA for the CDR3 is TGCAGCGTTGAGCAGGACACGAGCTCCTACAATGAGCAGTTCTTC. The rearrangement uses TRBV29-1 and TRBJ2-1; possible D gene TRBD1, 5 bases. Trimming cost V 3 bases and J 0 bases, with 12 bases left between them. The germline CDR1 and CDR2 sequences are SQVTM and ANQGSEA. CDR3 size: 15 residues.

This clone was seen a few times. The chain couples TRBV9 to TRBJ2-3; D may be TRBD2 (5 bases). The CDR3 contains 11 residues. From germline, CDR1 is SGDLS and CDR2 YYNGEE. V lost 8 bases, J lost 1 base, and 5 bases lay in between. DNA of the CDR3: TGTGCCAGACTAGGCACAGATACGCAGTATTTT. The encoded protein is CARLGTDTQYF.

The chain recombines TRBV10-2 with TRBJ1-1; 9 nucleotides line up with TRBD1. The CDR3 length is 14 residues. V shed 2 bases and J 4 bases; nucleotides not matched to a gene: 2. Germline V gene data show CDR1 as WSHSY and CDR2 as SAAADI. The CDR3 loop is CASSETGGGTEAFF. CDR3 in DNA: TGCGCCAGCAGTGAGACAGGGGGCGGCACTGAAGCTTTCTTT.

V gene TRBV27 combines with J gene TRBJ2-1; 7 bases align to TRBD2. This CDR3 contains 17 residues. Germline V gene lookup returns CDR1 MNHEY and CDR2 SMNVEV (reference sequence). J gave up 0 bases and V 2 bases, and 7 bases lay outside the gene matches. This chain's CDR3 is CASSLIGGSHSYNEQFF. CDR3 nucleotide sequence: TGTGCCAGCAGTTTAATAGGCGGGAGCCACTCCTACAATGAGCAGTTCTTC.

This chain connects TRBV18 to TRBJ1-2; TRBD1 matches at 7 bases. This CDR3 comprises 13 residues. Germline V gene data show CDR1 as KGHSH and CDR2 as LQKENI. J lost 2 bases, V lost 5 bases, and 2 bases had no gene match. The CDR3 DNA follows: TGTGCCAGCTCAGCGGGACAGAACTATGGCTACACCTTC. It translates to CASSAGQNYGYTF.

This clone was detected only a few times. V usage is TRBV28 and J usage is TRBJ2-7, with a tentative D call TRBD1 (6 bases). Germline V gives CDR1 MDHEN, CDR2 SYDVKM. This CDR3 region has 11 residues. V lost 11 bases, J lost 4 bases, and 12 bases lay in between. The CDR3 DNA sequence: TGTGCCGTTGGGGGCTTATACGAGCAGTACTTC. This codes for CAVGGLYEQYF. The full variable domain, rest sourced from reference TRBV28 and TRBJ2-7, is DVKVTQSSRYLVKRTGEKVFLECVQDMDHENMFWYRQDPGLGLRLIYFSYDVKMKEKGDIPEGYSVSREKKERFSLILESASTNQTSMYLCAVGGLYEQYFGPGTRLTVT.

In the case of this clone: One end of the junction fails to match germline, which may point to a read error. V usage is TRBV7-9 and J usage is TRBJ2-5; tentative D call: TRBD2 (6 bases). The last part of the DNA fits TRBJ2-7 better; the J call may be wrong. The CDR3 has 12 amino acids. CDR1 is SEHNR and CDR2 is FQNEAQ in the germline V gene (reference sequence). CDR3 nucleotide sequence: TGTTCCAGCAGCTTAGGAGGGTACGAGCAGTACTTC. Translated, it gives CSSSLGGYEQYF.

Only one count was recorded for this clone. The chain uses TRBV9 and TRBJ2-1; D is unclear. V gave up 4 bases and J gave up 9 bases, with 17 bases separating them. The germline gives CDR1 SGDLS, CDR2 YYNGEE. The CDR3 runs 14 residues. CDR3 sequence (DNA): TGTGCCAGCAGCATCACCGACCTCCCGGGTGAGCAGTTCTTC. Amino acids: CASSITDLPGEQFF.

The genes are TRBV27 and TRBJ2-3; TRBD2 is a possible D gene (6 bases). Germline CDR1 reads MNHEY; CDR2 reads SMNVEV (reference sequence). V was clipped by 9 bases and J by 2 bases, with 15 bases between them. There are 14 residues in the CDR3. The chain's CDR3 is CARLDGGPTDTQYF. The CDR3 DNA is TGTGCCAGACTCGACGGGGGACCCACAGATACGCAGTATTTT.